This T cell receptor (beta chain) comes out of a study of regulatory T cells in long-lasting Graves disease. For this clonotype: Its specificity is unknown.

CDR1 is DFQATT, CDR2 SNEGSKA, per germline (reference sequence). The CDR3 covers 14 residues. Findings and limits, study-wide: The small sample size may have reduced accuracy. More public clonotypes were shared by persistent patients (2,741) than by new patients (roughly 930).

Time point specified: persistent/refractory GD, antithyroid drugs over 5 years with positive TRAb. There was RNA extracted from PBMCs, and the TCR library was made from it. Each patient gave 7 to 10 milliliters of EDTA-anticoagulated peripheral blood. Arm-PCR of CDR3 regions with iRepertoire HTBI primers generated TCR beta libraries. MiXCR was run by TCRdb on the multiplex PCR reads, yielding one entry per CDR3 protein. The table lists hundreds of thousands of distinct CDR3 sequences, less than 25% of them singletons, with over 10% in the top ten. The material sequenced was peripheral blood mononuclear cells (PBMCs), taken when the disease was refractory, from a patient treated with antithyroid drugs. The TCR originated in a female donor with Graves disease. V usage is TRBV20-1 and J usage is TRBJ2-2; TRBD2 agrees at 13 bases. The CDR3 here is CMGRTSGSSRELFF. The CDR3 bases are TGCATGGGGAGGACTAGCGGGAGTAGCCGGGAGCTGTTTTTT.